This TCR beta chain is from a study of T cells in localized non-small cell lung cancer. On this clone itself: Its antigen is not identified.

The germline CDR1 and CDR2 sequences are MNHEY and SVGAGI. CDR3 size: 13 residues. V was shortened by 7 bases and J by 4 bases, with 13 bases between the two germline ends. TCRdb's table, derived via immunoSEQ multiplex PCR, lists solely in-frame clones and lacks some. The table includes about 32,000 clones, approximately 86% detected once. General observations from the study: Sequencing was limited to one tumor region, leaving the possibility of heterogeneity open. Highest T cell clonality was seen in uninvolved adjacent lung, surpassing that measured in tumor. Greater T cell density in blood accompanied longer overall survival. Among the top 100 tumor clones, a median around 62 appeared in adjacent lung.

The source is a woman aged 35-70 years with stage III lung adenocarcinoma. This chain connects TRBV6-5 to TRBJ1-1, with a tentative D call TRBD1 (6 bases). The sample consisted of peripheral blood mononuclear cells, taken before any cancer treatment. The CDR3 region is CASTLFRGTEAFF. DNA of the CDR3: TGTGCCAGCACCCTTTTCAGGGGCACTGAAGCTTTCTTT.